Each of the 30 T cell receptor beta chains below was sequenced from the same sample in a study of cytomegalovirus exposure and HLA in healthy donors. Primers for the PCR totalled 60 Vbeta and 13 Jbeta. The repertoire was sequenced with immunoSEQ multiplex PCR; TCRdb's copy has only in-frame clones and lacks some. The sample records roughly 200,000 clones, roughly 9.5% being singletons. Input material: PBMCs. Source of these receptors: a woman in her 30s in good health and CMV-seropositive.

The sample holds a few counts of this clone. The chain joins TRBV11-3 to TRBJ2-1; 8 bases map to TRBD2. The CDR3 extends over 16 amino acids. Per germline, CDR1 SGHNT and CDR2 YENEEA. With 3 bases clipped from V and 8 bases from J, the junction kept 12 bases outside the gene matches. The CDR3 DNA is TGTGCCAGCAGCTTGGGGACGGGACTAGGGAAGGATGAGCAGTTCTTC. Translating it yields CASSLGTGLGKDEQFF.

This chain joins TRBV5-1 and TRBJ2-7, with 8 bases fitting TRBD2. CDR1 is SGHRS and CDR2 is YFSETQ in the germline V gene. V gave up 4 bases and J gave up 6 bases; unmatched junction bases: 15. The CDR3 contains 16 residues. This CDR3 is CASSPRVGTSNSEQYF. CDR3 DNA: TGCGCCAGCAGCCCGCGTGTAGGGACTAGTAACTCCGAGCAGTACTTC.

The J gene is TRBJ1-2, the V gene TRBV7-6; possibly TRBD1 for D (6 bases). Trimming took off 1 base at V and 2 bases at J, with 20 bases between the two ends. The CDR3 is 18 residues long. Germline V gene lookup returns CDR1 SGHVS and CDR2 FNYEAQ. CDR3 DNA sequence: TGTGCCAGCAGCTTAGTAGGGACGGGCAGGGGACGGAACTATGGCTACACCTTC. This gives the protein CASSLVGTGRGRNYGYTF.

The chain uses TRBV7-8 and TRBJ2-5, with 8 bases that match TRBD1. V was clipped by 3 bases and J by 4 bases; unmatched bases: 7. The CDR3 has 15 residues. Germline CDR1 and CDR2: SGHVS and FQNEAQ. The CDR3 sequence is CASSFTGGSGETQYF. CDR3 nucleotides: TGTGCCAGCAGCTTTACAGGGGGATCAGGAGAGACCCAGTACTTC.

The genes are TRBV7-3 and TRBJ1-1, with D uncertain. CDR3 length equals 13 residues. Trimming left V 3 bases short and J 5 bases short, with 10 bases between. Germline CDR1 and CDR2: SGHTA and FQGTGA. The CDR3 here is CASSLNSYTEAFF. The CDR3 DNA is TGTGCCAGCAGCTTGAACAGCTATACTGAAGCTTTCTTT.

This clone showed up just a few times. The chain employs TRBV5-6 and TRBJ1-1, with D possibly matching TRBD1 (6 bases). This CDR3 contains 16 residues. Per the germline V gene, CDR1 is SGHDT and CDR2 is YYEEEE. V was shortened by 0 bases and J by 3 bases, with 15 bases between the two germline ends. Written as DNA, the CDR3 is TGTGCCAGCAGCTTGGTGAGGGGGAAAAGGGACACTGAAGCTTTCTTT. Translating gives CASSLVRGKRDTEAFF.

This clone was counted only a few times. This chain connects TRBV4-2 to TRBJ1-1, with TRBD1 as a possible D gene (6 bases). Germline assignment: CDR1 LGHNA and CDR2 YNFKEQ. The V end lost 4 bases, the J end lost 3 bases, and 9 bases lay between the germline ends. The CDR3 contains 13 residues. The CDR3 region is CASSPRGYTEAFF. The CDR3 DNA sequence: TGTGCCAGCAGCCCCAGGGGTTACACTGAAGCTTTCTTT.

This clone was counted between two and nine times. The chain is built from TRBV9 and TRBJ2-1; tentative D call: TRBD2 (6 bases). Germline values: CDR1 SGDLS, CDR2 YYNGEE. The V end lost 3 bases, the J end lost 5 bases, and 9 bases lay between the germline ends. There are 13 residues in the CDR3. The CDR3 loop reads CASSGRLDNEQFF. The CDR3 DNA reads as TGTGCCAGCAGCGGGAGACTAGACAATGAGCAGTTCTTC.

This clone came up a few times. The V call is TRBV5-1, the J call TRBJ2-2; TRBD1 matches 10 bases. The junction had 3 bases not matched to a gene; V was cut back by 1 base and J by 3 bases. The V gene's germline CDR1 is SGHRS and CDR2 YFSETQ. The CDR3 contains 16 residues. The CDR3 region has the DNA TGCGCCAGCAGCTTGAACGGACAGGGGGACACCGGGGAGCTGTTTTTT. Its protein product is CASSLNGQGDTGELFF.

The sample holds a few counts of this clone. The chain is built from TRBV5-1 and TRBJ2-7, with a possible D match to TRBD2 (5 bases). Germline V gene data show CDR1 as SGHRS and CDR2 as YFSETQ. V shed 2 bases and J shed 5 bases, with 14 bases lying between them. The CDR3 is 14 residues long. The CDR3 DNA reads as TGCGCCAGCAGCTTCCTTGGGAGCCAGAACGAGCAGTACTTC. Its translation is CASSFLGSQNEQYF.

This clone came up a few times. The chain has TRBV5-1 and TRBJ2-1; 8 nucleotides align to TRBD2. The CDR3 totals 17 residues. Germline lookup yields CDR1 SGHRS and CDR2 YFSETQ. V was pared by 4 bases and J by 8 bases, with 17 bases of the junction left unmatched. The CDR3 sequence is CASSPGPRLAGGDEQFF. CDR3 nucleotide sequence: TGCGCCAGCAGCCCAGGTCCCCGGCTAGCGGGCGGAGATGAGCAGTTCTTC.

This rearrangement joins TRBV6-6 to TRBJ1-2; 7 bases are shared with TRBD1. This CDR3 is built from 13 residues. Germline V CDR1 and CDR2: MNHNY, SVGAGI (reference sequence). V lost 10 bases and J lost 3; bases outside the gene matches: 8. CDR3 sequence reads: CAISSDRDYGYTF. CDR3 sequence (DNA): TGTGCCATCAGCTCCGACAGGGACTATGGCTACACCTTC.

The rearrangement joins TRBV9 to TRBJ1-1; 9 nucleotides align to TRBD1. CDR1 is SGDLS, CDR2 YYNGEE, per germline. This CDR3 is built from 17 residues. The junction had 9 bases not matched to a gene; V was cut back by 0 bases and J by 3 bases. The CDR3 spells CASSVVGQGWSDTEAFF. The DNA for the CDR3 is TGTGCCAGCAGCGTAGTGGGACAGGGTTGGTCGGACACTGAAGCTTTCTTT.

This clone was found a few times. V is TRBV5-1 and J is TRBJ2-7; 10 bases are a match to TRBD2. The CDR3 sequence is 15 residues long. The V segment lost 5 bases and the J segment 3 bases; nucleotides outside the gene matches: 8. Germline-derived CDR1 and CDR2 are SGHRS and YFSETQ. The CDR3 protein is CASSFVAGGSYEQYF. For the CDR3, the DNA is TGCGCCAGCAGTTTTGTAGCGGGAGGCAGCTACGAGCAGTACTTC.

This clone was counted only a few times. The chain links TRBV11-2 to TRBJ2-7; 14 bases map to TRBD2. V lost 5 bases, J lost 0 bases, and 9 bases stayed unmatched. Germline V lookup: CDR1 SGHAT, CDR2 FQNNGV. CDR3 length: 18 amino acids. CDR3 in DNA: TGTGCCAGCAGCAAGCGACTAGCGGGAGGGCCCGGCTCCTACGAGCAGTACTTC. Protein sequence: CASSKRLAGGPGSYEQYF. Full variable domain (rest looked up from reference TRBV11-2 and TRBJ2-7): EAGVAQSPRYKIIEKRQSVAFWCNPISGHATLYWYQQILGQGPKLLIQFQNNGVVDDSQLPKDRFSAERLKGVDSTLKIQPAKLEDSAVYLCASSKRLAGGPGSYEQYFGPGTRLTVT.

V gene TRBV5-1 combines with J gene TRBJ1-2, with TRBD1 identical over 10 bases. J gave up 1 base and V 4 bases, and 7 bases lay outside the gene matches. The CDR3 contains 16 residues. The germline V gene has CDR1 SGHRS and CDR2 YFSETQ. The CDR3 region has the DNA TGCGCCAGCAGCCTCTACCGGGACAGGGGTAACTATGGCTACACCTTC. Amino acid sequence: CASSLYRDRGNYGYTF.

As DNA, the CDR3 is TGTGCCAGCAGCGCAGGGAACACTGAAGCTTTCTTT. Translating gives CASSAGNTEAFF. This chain joins TRBV5-4 and TRBJ1-1, with unresolved D. The germline V gene has CDR1 SGHNT and CDR2 YYREEE (reference sequence). Between the trimmed V and J ends, which lost 4 bases and 1 base, there was a span of 5 bases. The CDR3 length is 12 residues.

This chain uses TRBV18 with TRBJ2-2, with D perhaps matching TRBD2 (6 bases). V was cut by 4 bases and J by 6 bases, with 18 bases left in between. This CDR3 has 16 amino acids. Germline V lookup: CDR1 KGHSH, CDR2 LQKENI. The CDR3 coding sequence is TGTGCCAGCTCACTCCCCGGGGCGGGAAAGGCCGGGGAGCTGTTTTTT. Encoded protein: CASSLPGAGKAGELFF.

The chain joins TRBV2 to TRBJ1-3; unclear D gene. Trimming left V 4 bases short and J 4 bases short, with 11 bases between. The CDR3 spans 14 residues. Germline lookup yields CDR1 SNHLY and CDR2 FYNNEI. CDR3 DNA sequence: TGTGCCAGCAGTGGGAACCTAGCGGGAAACACCATATATTTT. Its translation is CASSGNLAGNTIYF.

The rearrangement joins TRBV10-3 to TRBJ2-3; TRBD2 matches 12 bases. The ends lost 0 bases at V and 3 bases at J; junction bases unmatched: 4. The CDR3 is 17 residues long. Germline CDR1 is ENHRY and CDR2 is SYGVKD. CDR3 sequence reads: CAISESGLAGWTDTQYF. The CDR3 DNA reads TGTGCCATCAGTGAGTCGGGACTAGCGGGTTGGACAGATACGCAGTATTTT.

This chain uses TRBV5-4 with TRBJ2-4, with TRBD1 as a possible D gene (5 bases). The CDR3 sequence is 17 residues long. The germline V gene encodes CDR1 SGHNT and CDR2 YYREEE (reference sequence). V was clipped by 3 bases and J by 0 bases, with 16 bases between them. CDR3 sequence (DNA): TGTGCCAGCAGCTCTGGGGCAGCTCAGCTAGCCAAAAACATTCAGTACTTC. Translating it yields CASSSGAAQLAKNIQYF. The full variable domain, completed using reference TRBV5-4 and TRBJ2-4, is ETGVTQSPTHLIKTRGQQVTLRCSSQSGHNTVSWYQQALGQGPQFIFQYYREEENGRGNFPPRFSGLQFPNYSSELNVNALELDDSALYLCASSSGAAQLAKNIQYFGAGTRLSVL.

The chain carries TRBV21-1 and TRBJ1-6; the D call TRBD1 from the table was never checked on the DNA. TRBV21-1 is tagged as a pseudogene. The CDR3 has 13 residues. The CDR3 sequence: CASRGQGRSPLHF. In nucleotides, the CDR3 is TGTGCCAGCAGGGGACAGGGGCGATCACCCCTCCACTTT.

The chain employs TRBV9 and TRBJ2-5, with D possibly TRBD2 on 5 matching bases. V shed 3 bases and J shed 1 base, with 10 bases lying between them. Germline V CDR1 and CDR2: SGDLS, YYNGEE. CDR3 length: 14 residues. In DNA, the CDR3 is TGTGCCAGCAGCGGGCTAGCAGTCCAAGAGACCCAGTACTTC. Residues: CASSGLAVQETQYF.

This clone appeared a few times. The chain couples TRBV6-1 to TRBJ2-7, with D unclear. CDR1 is MNHNS, CDR2 SASEGT, per germline. Deletions cut 0 bases from V and 0 bases from J, with 18 bases between. The CDR3 spans 18 residues. CDR3 DNA sequence: TGTGCCAGCAGTGAAGCGCCAGCGCCACTCGAAAGCTCCTACGAGCAGTACTTC. This translates into CASSEAPAPLESSYEQYF.

The V and J genes are TRBV9 and TRBJ1-1, with 8 bases fitting TRBD1. CDR1 is SGDLS, CDR2 YYNGEE, per germline. The CDR3 loop spans 14 amino acids. The ends lost 7 bases at V and 0 bases at J; junction bases unmatched: 5. The CDR3 spells CASGTGLMNTEAFF. CDR3 in DNA: TGTGCCAGCGGGACAGGCCTGATGAACACTGAAGCTTTCTTT.

There are a few counts of this clone. The chain links TRBV11-2 to TRBJ2-7; possibly TRBD2 for D (6 bases). The CDR3 covers 15 residues. Germline-derived CDR1 and CDR2 are SGHAT and FQNNGV. Deletions cut 5 bases from V and 4 bases from J, with 18 bases between. As DNA, the CDR3 is TGTGCCAGCAGCCATCCAGGCCTAGCGTCATACGAGCAGTACTTC. Its protein product is CASSHPGLASYEQYF. The complete variable domain, with remaining parts taken from reference TRBV11-2 and TRBJ2-7, reads EAGVAQSPRYKIIEKRQSVAFWCNPISGHATLYWYQQILGQGPKLLIQFQNNGVVDDSQLPKDRFSAERLKGVDSTLKIQPAKLEDSAVYLCASSHPGLASYEQYFGPGTRLTVT.

The chain combines TRBV12-5 with TRBJ2-2; D is uncertain. From germline, CDR1 is LGHNT and CDR2 FRNRAP. The V gene lost 4 bases and the J gene lost 6 bases, with 6 bases spanning the gap. The CDR3 spans 12 residues. CDR3 sequence (DNA): TGTGCTAGTGGTTCCCAGTCCGGGGAGCTGTTTTTT. It specifies CASGSQSGELFF.

This clone was counted only a few times. V and J are TRBV6-5 and TRBJ1-2; 7 bases align to TRBD1. V was pared by 0 bases and J by 6 bases, with 7 bases of the junction left unmatched. Per germline, CDR1 MNHEY and CDR2 SVGAGI. This CDR3 comprises 15 residues. CDR3 residues: CASSYSLTGKNGYTF. The CDR3 DNA follows: TGTGCCAGCAGTTACTCGTTGACAGGGAAGAATGGCTACACCTTC.

This clone was counted only a few times. The rearrangement uses TRBV4-1 and TRBJ1-1; the match to TRBD1 covers 10 bases. Germline values: CDR1 MGHRA, CDR2 YSYEKL. The CDR3 extends over 14 amino acids. V gave up 3 bases and J gave up 4 bases; unmatched junction bases: 2. The CDR3 DNA sequence: TGCGCCAGCAGCCAGACAGGGGGCGTCACTGAAGCTTTCTTT. Protein sequence: CASSQTGGVTEAFF.

This clone was detected ten times or more. The rearrangement joins TRBV1 to TRBJ1-2. TRBV1 is noted as a pseudogene. The CDR3 has 13 amino acids. The CDR3 spells CTSSPSYRGSYTF. In DNA, the CDR3 is TGCACCAGCAGCCCCTCCTACAGAGGGAGCTACACCTTC.